This T cell receptor beta chain was identified in a study of T-cell memory formation after mild COVID-19. The 5'RACE method, run with constant-segment primers, produced TCR alpha and TCR beta cDNA libraries (carrying sample barcodes and UMIs). TCRdb redid the calling of the 5' RACE reads with MiXCR, one entry per CDR3 protein. The sample holds fewer than 350,000 distinct CDR3 sequences, roughly an eighth seen once. The length of the CDR3 is 14 residues. V lost 3 bases and J lost 3, with 9 bases in between. From germline, CDR1 is SGDLS and CDR2 YYNGEE. A remark on this clonotype: Its specificity is unknown.

Study-wide results and limits: The authors left the SARS-CoV-2 specificity of second-wave clones peaking on day 37 unconfirmed. For contracting clones, CD4+ ones sat mainly in CM and EM, CD8+ in EMRA.

The sequence came from a young man who had mild COVID-19 (a few samples of this study predate the infection). Cell type and time point are not known. The chain combines TRBV9 with TRBJ1-4, with a tentative D call TRBD1 (5 bases). Sequenced material: PBMCs or a T cell subset sorted from them (not recorded which). CDR3 sequence reads: CASSARGANEKLFF. The CDR3 region has the DNA TGTGCCAGCAGCGCTAGAGGGGCTAATGAAAAACTGTTTTTT. Full variable domain (remainder filled in from reference TRBV9 and TRBJ1-4): DSGVTQTPKHLITATGQRVTLRCSPRSGDLSVYWYQQSLDQGLQFLIQYYNGEERAKGNILERFSAQQFPDLHSELNLSSLELGDSALYFCASSARGANEKLFFGSGTQLSVL.